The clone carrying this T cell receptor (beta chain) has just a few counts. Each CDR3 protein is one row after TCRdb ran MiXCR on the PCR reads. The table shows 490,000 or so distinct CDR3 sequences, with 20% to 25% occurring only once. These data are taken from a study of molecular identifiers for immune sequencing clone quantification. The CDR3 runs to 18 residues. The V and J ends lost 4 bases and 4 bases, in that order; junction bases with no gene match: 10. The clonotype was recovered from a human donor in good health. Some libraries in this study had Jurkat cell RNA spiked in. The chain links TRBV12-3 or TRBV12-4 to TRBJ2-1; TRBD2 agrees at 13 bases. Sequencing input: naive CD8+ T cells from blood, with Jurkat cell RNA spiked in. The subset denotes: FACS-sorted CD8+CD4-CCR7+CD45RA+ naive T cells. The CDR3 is CASSSVWTSGGLYNEQFF. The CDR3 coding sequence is TGTGCCAGCAGTTCGGTTTGGACTAGCGGGGGACTTTACAATGAGCAGTTCTTC.